These T cell receptor beta chains were read from a single sample in a study of graft-versus-host responses after intestinal transplantation. Only in-frame clones appear in the TCRdb table, and some are missing; sequencing was by immunoSEQ multiplex PCR. The sample lists 130,000 to 150,000 clones; about nine tenths were seen once. These receptors have no identified antigens. Sequences were derived from unstimulated CD4+ T cells sorted from spleen or lymph node cells, sampled before intestinal transplant. These receptor sequences come from a human donor who received an intestinal transplant. The CDR3 runs from the conserved cysteine through the conserved F or W. D genes are given only for firm matches. Size values are once, few and many counts, or a class for expanded clones, and some rows have none.

d_gene	j_gene	abundance	v_gene	CDR3nt	CDR3aa
.	TRBJ2-3	.	TRBV11-2	TGTGCCAGCAGCTTAGAGGGGGAGATAGTCGGGAGAACAGATACGCAGTATTTT	CASSLEGEIVGRTDTQYF
TRBD2	TRBJ2-1	.	TRBV5-1	TGCGCCAGCAGCTTGGCCGGTGGTAGCGGGAGGGTATTTGGGGGGTCAAGCTCCTACAATGAGCAGTTCTTC	CASSLAGGSGRVFGGSSSYNEQFF
.	TRBJ1-5	.	TRBV25-1	TGTGCCAGCAGTGAACCGTACTTGAATCAGCCCCAGCATTTT	CASSEPYLNQPQHF
TRBD1	TRBJ1-1	.	TRBV30	TGTGCCTGGTCCCTCGACAGGGAGACTGAAGCTTTCTTT	CAWSLDRETEAFF
.	TRBJ2-1	.	TRBV2	TGTGCCAGCAGTGACTGGTACAATGAGCAGTTCTTC	CASSDWYNEQFF
.	TRBJ2-1	.	TRBV7-8	TGTGCCAGCAGCTTAGAGGTGGTAGGGGGGAATGAGCAGTTCTTC	CASSLEVVGGNEQFF
.	TRBJ1-1	few	TRBV19	TGTGCCAGTAGTATGGGGTACACTGAAGCTTTCTTT	CASSMGYTEAFF
.	TRBJ1-1	.	TRBV19	TGTGCCAGTAGTCCGGACAGCTTTCCTTTAAACACTGAAGCTTTCTTT	CASSPDSFPLNTEAFF
TRBD1	TRBJ2-7	.	TRBV2	TGTGCCAGCAGGGAATCAGGGGGTTCTTACGAGCAGTACTTC	CASRESGGSYEQYF
TRBD1	TRBJ2-7	.	TRBV11-2	TGTGCCATCTCGCCGGGACAGGGGGCCTACGAGCAGTACTTC	CAISPGQGAYEQYF
.	TRBJ1-2	once	TRBV28	TGTGCCAGCAGTTTCGGGGATTCCTATGGCTACACCTTC	CASSFGDSYGYTF
.	TRBJ1-5	.	TRBV2	TGTGCCAGCAGCCACGGGGACAAGGGGAAGCCCCAGCATTTT	CASSHGDKGKPQHF
TRBD2	TRBJ2-1	.	TRBV28	TGTGCCAGCAGCCAGCGGGAGATAAACTACAATGAGCAGTTCTTC	CASSQREINYNEQFF
.	TRBJ1-5	.	TRBV21-1	TGTGCCAGCAGCCGGAAGGGACAGGGCAATCAGCCCCAGCATTTT	CASSRKGQGNQPQHF
.	TRBJ2-5	.	TRBV2	TGTGCCAGCAGTGAATTCGAACTGGGGTACTTC	CASSEFELGYF
TRBD2	TRBJ2-1	once	TRBV19	TGTGCCAGCGCAGCGGGATCGTACAATGAGCAGTTCTTC	CASAAGSYNEQFF
.	TRBJ2-1	.	TRBV18	TGTGCCAGCTCACCACCTCTGGGATACAATGAGCAGTTCTTC	CASSPPLGYNEQFF
TRBD2	TRBJ2-5	.	TRBV11-2	TGTGCCAGCAGCTCAGGGACTAGCGGGGTTTTCCAAGAGACCCAGTACTTC	CASSSGTSGVFQETQYF